These T cell receptor beta chains were read from a single sample in a study of technical replicates of blood from a handful of donors. Clones were sequenced by immunoSEQ multiplex PCR, and TCRdb holds only the in-frame ones, with some missing. The sample has 65,000 to 85,000 clones, around 90% seen once; the top ten hold under 0.5%. What was sequenced was T cells isolated from PBMCs. These receptors were collected from a human donor in good health. Both conserved end residues are part of each CDR3. The D gene is left open where the match is weak. Not all rows give a size; the values are once, few, many and, for expanded clones, a class.

j_call d_call clone_size v_call cdr3_nt cdr3_aa
TRBJ2-7 NA NA TRBV2 TGTGCCAGTGAGGGGGTCGGCGAGCAGTACTTC CASEGVGEQYF
TRBJ1-5 TRBD1 NA TRBV2 TGTGCCAGCAGCGGGACAGGACATCAGCCCCAGCATTTT CASSGTGHQPQHF
TRBJ1-1 NA NA TRBV19 TGTGCCACCGACAGTGGGCGTGCTGAAGCTTTCTTT CATDSGRAEAFF
TRBJ2-7 NA NA TRBV6-1 TGTGCCAGCAGTGTTTCCTCTAAAGTAGGATACGGGATCGAGCAGTACTTC CASSVSSKVGYGIEQYF
TRBJ2-7 TRBD1 once TRBV5-1 TGCGCCAGCAGCTTGGCACAACTTAACACCGGGACAGGGGACGAGCAGTACTTC CASSLAQLNTGTGDEQYF
TRBJ2-1 TRBD1 NA TRBV5-8 TGTGCCAGCAGCACCGGGACAGGGAAATACAATGAGCAGTTCTTC CASSTGTGKYNEQFF
TRBJ1-4 TRBD1 NA TRBV5-1 TGCGCCAGCAGCTTGAGGGGACAGGATGAAAAACTGTTTTTT CASSLRGQDEKLFF
TRBJ2-7 NA NA TRBV4-1 TGCGCCAGCAGCCAAGAAGAGGGCAGCCTACTATACTCCTACGAGCTAGGGGAGCAGTACTTC CASSQEEGSLLYSYELGEQYF
TRBJ2-2 NA NA TRBV7-3 TGTGCCAGCAGTCAAAAATTCGGACTGGACACCGGGGAGCTGTTTTTT CASSQKFGLDTGELFF
TRBJ2-1 TRBD1 NA TRBV30 TGTGCCTGGAGTGTATCTAGACAGGGAGTCAATGAGCAGTTCTTC CAWSVSRQGVNEQFF
TRBJ2-7 TRBD2 NA TRBV5-6 TGTGCCAGCAGCATTAGCGGGAGGGAATACGAGCAGTACTTC CASSISGREYEQYF
TRBJ2-7 NA NA TRBV4-1 TGCGCCAGCAGCCAAGAGGCTTACTCCTACGAGCAGTACTTC CASSQEAYSYEQYF
TRBJ1-3 TRBD1 NA TRBV9 TGTGCCAGCAGCGACAACAGGGGTCCCTCCGGAAACACCATATATTTT CASSDNRGPSGNTIYF
TRBJ1-4 NA NA TRBV18 TGTGCCAGCTCACCTGACGGAAGTCAACTAAGGGAAAAACTGTTTTTT CASSPDGSQLREKLFF
TRBJ2-7 NA few TRBV15 TGTGCCACCAGCTCCGCAGGGGCGCGGGGGTACGAGCAGTACTTC CATSSAGARGYEQYF
TRBJ2-2 NA NA TRBV6-5 TGTGCCAGCAGTATCCTCACCGGGGAGCTGTTTTTT CASSILTGELFF
TRBJ1-2 NA NA TRBV21-1 TGTGCCAGCAGCACGTGGCTGCTGGGGACAGGGGTTGCCTATGGCTACACCTTC CASSTWLLGTGVAYGYTF
TRBJ2-2 TRBD2 NA TRBV18 TGTGCCAGCTCACCAGGCGGGAGGTTCACCGGGGAGCTGTTTTTT CASSPGGRFTGELFF
TRBJ1-1 TRBD1 few TRBV29-1 TGCAGCACGACCGGGACAGGGAACACTGAAGCTTTCTTT CSTTGTGNTEAFF
TRBJ1-2 NA NA TRBV7-9 TGTGCCAGCAGCCAAACAAGTGGCTACACCTTC CASSQTSGYTF
TRBJ2-7 NA NA TRBV7-2 TGTGCCAGCAGCTTAAAGTCAGGTTACGAGCAGTACTTC CASSLKSGYEQYF
TRBJ1-2 NA NA TRBV19 TGTGCCAGTAGTATAGATCGACAGCCTCTCTATGGCTACACCTTC CASSIDRQPLYGYTF
TRBJ2-3 NA once TRBV4-2 TGTGCCAGCAGCCTTAGCAGTTCCCTAGATACGCAGTATTTT CASSLSSSLDTQYF
TRBJ2-7 NA NA TRBV11-3 TGTGCCAGCAGCCTCCCATTGGGGGGACGGTACGAGCAGTACTTC CASSLPLGGRYEQYF
TRBJ2-5 NA NA TRBV15 TGTGCCACCAGCAACCAGGGGTACGAGACCCAGTACTTC CATSNQGYETQYF
TRBJ1-4 NA NA TRBV5-1 TGCGCCAGCAGGGAAGACAGCCTTAATGAAAAACTGTTTTTT CASREDSLNEKLFF
TRBJ1-1 TRBD1 NA TRBV5-1 TGCGCCAGCAGCCTCGGACAGGCTACTGAAGCTTTCTTT CASSLGQATEAFF
TRBJ2-1 TRBD2 NA TRBV29-1 TGCAGCGTTGACCCCACCGGGGGGGATCGGTTCTTC CSVDPTGGDRFF
TRBJ2-1 TRBD1 NA TRBV9 TGTGCCAGCAGCGTTGGACAGGCGGATGAGCAGTTCTTC CASSVGQADEQFF
TRBJ1-1 NA NA TRBV27 TGTGCCAGCAGAGGGGGTTCGGGTCTTGAAGCTTTCTTT CASRGGSGLEAFF
TRBJ2-7 NA NA TRBV21-1 TGTGCCAGATCCGAGAACTACGAGCAGTACTTC CARSENYEQYF
TRBJ1-2 NA NA TRBV5-6 TGTGCCAGCACCCGACAGATTTGGGACTATGGCTACACCTTC CASTRQIWDYGYTF
TRBJ2-7 NA NA TRBV18 TGTGCCAGCTCCCCTACACTGGACAGCGAGCAGTACTTC CASSPTLDSEQYF
TRBJ2-1 TRBD2 NA TRBV5-1 TGCGCCAGCAGCTTGGTCCAAGCGGGAGTGTCCTACAATGAGCAGTTCTTC CASSLVQAGVSYNEQFF
TRBJ2-5 NA once TRBV14 TGTGCCAGCAGCCAAGAGGGACAAGAAGAGACCCAGTACTTC CASSQEGQEETQYF
TRBJ1-3 NA NA TRBV18 TGTGCCAGCTCACCAAAAGGAGCTGGAAACACCATATATTTT CASSPKGAGNTIYF